The sequence of this T cell receptor (beta chain) was determined in a study of shared clonotypes between healthy human individuals. Only in-frame clones appear in the TCRdb table, and some are missing; sequencing was by immunoSEQ multiplex PCR. The sample holds roughly 2.5 million clones, around nine tenths seen once. As regards this clone: Its antigen remains unknown.

The CDR3 contains 14 residues. Germline V gene sequence: CDR1 LNHDA, CDR2 SQIVND (reference sequence). Trimming stripped 0 bases from V and 7 bases from J, with 10 bases between. Findings and limits, study-wide: Inspection by rarefaction showed sorted-subset sequencing to be incomplete despite large depth. Few donors limited the genetic and exposure-history diversity represented.

This clonotype originated in a man aged 18 to 30 in good health. Sequences were obtained from naive CD4+ T cells sorted from blood. Subset denoted: CD45RA+ positively selected. This sequence joins TRBV19 and TRBJ1-5; D is undetermined. CDR3 bases: TGTGCCAGTAGTATAGACGATAGGAGACAGCCCCAGCATTTT. Protein product: CASSIDDRRQPQHF.